This T cell receptor (beta chain) was found in a study of cytomegalovirus exposure and HLA in healthy donors. Study-wide findings and caveats: The authors confirmed in vitro that a few CMV-associated chains were specific for CMV antigens.

The CDR3 covers 14 residues. The V end lost 6 bases, the J end lost 3 bases, and 14 bases lay between the germline ends. Germline CDR1 and CDR2: ENHRY and SYGVKD. For this clone: Its antigen is currently unknown.

It was with 60 Vbeta and 13 Jbeta primers that the PCR ran. Authors' data handling: Later reanalysis found around 84 million unique TCR beta chains, roughly 10 million of them shared. Clones were read by immunoSEQ multiplex PCR, and TCRdb kept only the in-frame ones, dropping some. D and trimming were read from the DNA, whereas the V and J calls and clone size are those reported in that table. In the table there are a few hundred thousand clones, 65% to 75% of which are singletons. This chain connects TRBV10-3 to TRBJ1-1, with D perhaps TRBD1 (6 bases). Sequencing input: PBMCs. This sequence was found in a woman aged 25 to 39 in good health and CMV-seronegative. CDR3 in DNA: TGTGCCATCAGGCACGGGGAGGGGGACACTGAAGCTTTCTTT. Translated, it gives CAIRHGEGDTEAFF.